This TCR beta chain came from a study of blood T cell repertoires in COVID-19. Study as a whole: The United States, Italy and Spain supplied acute and convalescent COVID-19 samples.

This clone was recorded once. Original methodology: Reference gene primer amplification gave nucleated cell count estimates. TCRdb's copy holds only in-frame clones and misses some; the assay was immunoSEQ multiplex PCR. Clone size and V and J calls were adopted from that table, with D and trimming inferred from the DNA. Of 100,000 or so clones in the sample, approximately 89% were seen once. This clonotype was obtained from a woman aged 25 to 39 with acute or convalescent COVID-19. Sequenced input: peripheral blood.

DNA of the CDR3: TGTGCCAGCAGTTCACCGTCCCGGGACAGGGGAAACGAGCAGTACTTC. It codes for CASSSPSRDRGNEQYF. The chain carries TRBV28 and TRBJ2-7; 10 nucleotides line up with TRBD1. Germline CDR1 MDHEN, CDR2 SYDVKM. J lost 5 bases, V lost 4 bases, and 11 bases had no gene match. There are 16 residues in the CDR3. Looking up the rest from reference TRBV28 and TRBJ2-7 gives the full variable domain: DVKVTQSSRYLVKRTGEKVFLECVQDMDHENMFWYRQDPGLGLRLIYFSYDVKMKEKGDIPEGYSVSREKKERFSLILESASTNQTSMYLCASSSPSRDRGNEQYFGPGTRLTVT.